A single sample gave rise to the 10 T cell receptor beta chains below, sequenced in a study of T-cell memory formation after mild COVID-19. TCRdb re-derived calls from the 5' RACE reads in MiXCR, one entry per CDR3 protein. The table shows approximately 340,000 distinct CDR3 sequences, with 15% occurring only once. The sample was PBMCs or a T cell subset sorted from them (not recorded which). Receptor source: a man younger than 35 who had mild COVID-19 (a few samples of this study predate the infection). Cell type and time point are not known.

J is TRBJ2-5 and V is TRBV10-2, with 7 bases fitting TRBD1. CDR1 is WSHSY, CDR2 SAAADI, per germline. Trimming cost V 0 bases and J 5 bases; bases outside gene matches: 3. The CDR3 is made up of 14 amino acids. The CDR3 sequence is CASSESLGGETQYF. For the CDR3, the DNA is TGCGCCAGCAGTGAGTCACTAGGGGGCGAGACCCAGTACTTC.

J is TRBJ2-6 and V is TRBV6-5; D is unclear. The germline CDR1 and CDR2 sequences are MNHEY and SVGAGI. V lost 5 bases to trimming and J lost 0 bases, with 8 bases between them. This CDR3 is 15 amino acids long. The CDR3 reads CASSKLPSGANVLTF. In nucleotides, the CDR3 is TGTGCCAGCAGTAAGCTTCCCTCTGGGGCCAACGTCCTGACTTTC.

This clonotype has just a few counts. V gene TRBV6-5 combines with J gene TRBJ2-1; D remains unclear. This CDR3 comprises 12 residues. V was cut by 5 bases and J by 8 bases, with 10 bases left in between. Germline CDR1 is MNHEY and CDR2 is SVGAGI. CDR3 bases: TGTGCCAGCAGTCAGTCCTGGGATGAGCAGTTCTTC. Amino acid sequence: CASSQSWDEQFF.

The chain employs TRBV6-1 and TRBJ2-2; the D is unclear. V dropped 2 bases and J dropped 6 bases, with 19 bases sitting between them. This CDR3 is 17 amino acids long. CDR1 is MNHNS and CDR2 is SASEGT in the germline V gene. The CDR3 nucleotides are TGTGCCAGCAGTGAAAGGTCCCCCCCGCCCGGACCCGGGGAGCTGTTTTTT. Protein: CASSERSPPPGPGELFF.

J is TRBJ1-1 and V is TRBV7-2; D uncertain. V shed 3 bases and J shed 0 bases, with 20 bases lying between them. The germline V gene encodes CDR1 SGHTA and CDR2 FQGNSA. The CDR3 is made up of 18 amino acids. In DNA form, the CDR3 reads TGTGCCAGCAGCTTCCCCGTGGACCCCTGGAGTATGAACACTGAAGCTTTCTTT. It codes for CASSFPVDPWSMNTEAFF.

This clonotype was counted a few times. The rearrangement uses TRBV27 and TRBJ2-7; D is possibly TRBD2 (5 bases). V lost 5 bases, J lost 6 bases, and 20 bases lay in between. This CDR3 is built from 15 residues. Per germline, CDR1 MNHEY and CDR2 SMNVEV (reference sequence). CDR3 amino acids: CASSQPRRLLGEQYF. CDR3 bases: TGTGCCAGCAGTCAGCCTCGGAGACTACTCGGCGAGCAGTACTTC.

The rearrangement links TRBV28 to TRBJ1-1, with D possibly TRBD1 on 5 matching bases. The CDR3 totals 15 residues. Germline V gives CDR1 MDHEN, CDR2 SYDVKM. V was pared by 4 bases and J by 3 bases, with 15 bases between. The CDR3 loop reads CASSSYPGLDTEAFF. As DNA, the CDR3 is TGTGCCAGCAGTTCCTACCCAGGGTTAGACACTGAAGCTTTCTTT.

The genes are TRBV12-3 or TRBV12-4 and TRBJ1-1; D is ambiguous. Deletions cut 5 bases from V and 2 bases from J, with 21 bases between. The CDR3 has 17 residues. Here the CDR3 reads CASSLFTPLKQNTEAFF. The CDR3 DNA follows: TGTGCCAGCAGTCTCTTCACACCACTCAAGCAAAACACTGAAGCTTTCTTT.

The sample holds a few counts of this clonotype. This rearrangement joins TRBV4-1 to TRBJ2-7; TRBD2 agrees at 7 bases. CDR3 length: 16 amino acids. V was clipped by 0 bases and J by 6 bases; unmatched bases: 11. Germline V lookup: CDR1 MGHRA, CDR2 YSYEKL. The CDR3 here is CASSQDLAGDFREQYF. As DNA, the CDR3 is TGCGCCAGCAGCCAAGATCTTGCGGGGGATTTTCGCGAGCAGTACTTC.

This clonotype was seen repeatedly, ten times or more. This chain links TRBV10-3 with TRBJ2-1; 9 nucleotides line up with TRBD2. The J segment lost 9 bases and the V segment lost 0 bases, leaving 9 bases of the junction unmatched. CDR3 length: 16 amino acids. CDR1 is ENHRY, CDR2 SYGVKD, per germline. CDR3 amino acids: CAISESRAGGMSEQFF. The CDR3 nucleotides are TGTGCCATCAGTGAGTCAAGAGCGGGGGGTATGAGTGAGCAGTTCTTC.